Listed below are T cell receptor beta chains from one sample, sequenced in a study of shared clonotypes between healthy human individuals. Assay used: immunoSEQ multiplex PCR; TCRdb lists only in-frame clones, some missing. The sample yields 1.6 million or so clones, approximately 98.5% seen once. Sequencing input: naive CD4+ T cells sorted from blood. The source of these receptors is a man younger than 40 in good health. The CDR3 runs from the conserved cysteine through the conserved F or W. The D gene is left open where the match is weak. Clone size is not always given. Where it is, it says once, few, many or a class for expanded clones.

v_call: TRBV10-2; clone_size: NA; d_call: TRBD2; j_call: TRBJ2-2; cdr3_nt: TGCGCCAGCAGGGGACTAGGAACCACCGGGGAGCTGTTTTTT; cdr3_aa: CASRGLGTTGELFF
v_call: TRBV7-2; clone_size: NA; d_call: TRBD1; j_call: TRBJ2-7; cdr3_nt: TGTGCCAGCAGGTTTGTAAGGACAGGGTCCTACGAGCAGTACTTC; cdr3_aa: CASRFVRTGSYEQYF
v_call: TRBV7-2; clone_size: NA; d_call: TRBD2; j_call: TRBJ2-1; cdr3_nt: TGTGCCAGCTGTACCCCCGGGACTAGCAGTGAGCAGTTCTTC; cdr3_aa: CASCTPGTSSEQFF
v_call: TRBV15; clone_size: NA; d_call: TRBD1; j_call: TRBJ1-4; cdr3_nt: TGTGCCACCAGCAGAGGGAGGACAGGGGGGCGCGAAAAACTGTTTTTT; cdr3_aa: CATSRGRTGGREKLFF
v_call: TRBV19; clone_size: NA; d_call: TRBD1; j_call: TRBJ2-7; cdr3_nt: TGTGCCAGTAGTAAAAGAACAGGGGGCTTAAGTCCCTACGAGCAGTACTTC; cdr3_aa: CASSKRTGGLSPYEQYF
v_call: TRBV18; clone_size: NA; d_call: TRBD1; j_call: TRBJ1-4; cdr3_nt: TGTGCCAGCTCAACCGTTCGGGGGACAGGGGATGAAAAACTGTTTTTT; cdr3_aa: CASSTVRGTGDEKLFF
v_call: TRBV14; clone_size: NA; d_call: NA; j_call: TRBJ2-7; cdr3_nt: TGTGCCAGCAGCCAAGAACAGGGTCTTCCCTACGAGCAGTACTTC; cdr3_aa: CASSQEQGLPYEQYF
v_call: TRBV5-1; clone_size: once; d_call: NA; j_call: TRBJ2-7; cdr3_nt: TGCGCCAGCAGCCCCTCCGCCGGGGCCTACGAGCAGTACTTC; cdr3_aa: CASSPSAGAYEQYF
v_call: TRBV7-8; clone_size: NA; d_call: NA; j_call: TRBJ2-3; cdr3_nt: TGTGCCAGCAGCTTAACGAGGGCAGATACGCAGTATTTT; cdr3_aa: CASSLTRADTQYF
v_call: TRBV15; clone_size: NA; d_call: NA; j_call: TRBJ2-7; cdr3_nt: TGTGCCACCAGCAGAGATTTGTTGGAGCAGTACTTC; cdr3_aa: CATSRDLLEQYF
v_call: TRBV18; clone_size: NA; d_call: NA; j_call: TRBJ1-1; cdr3_nt: TGTGCCAGCTCACCATATTCGAGGGACCCAACTCCTTCTTTGGGTGAAGCTTTCTTT; cdr3_aa: CASSPYSRDPTPSLGEAFF
v_call: TRBV27; clone_size: once; d_call: NA; j_call: TRBJ2-7; cdr3_nt: TGTGCCAGCAGTTTTCTGCCCGGACCCAGGAGTAGTACCTACGAGCAGTACTTC; cdr3_aa: CASSFLPGPRSSTYEQYF
v_call: TRBV18; clone_size: NA; d_call: TRBD2; j_call: TRBJ2-1; cdr3_nt: TGTGCCAGCTCACCAGGACTAGCAGTACGTAATGAGCAGTTCTTC; cdr3_aa: CASSPGLAVRNEQFF
v_call: TRBV28; clone_size: NA; d_call: NA; j_call: TRBJ2-5; cdr3_nt: TGTGCCAGCAGTCCCCGACAGGAATGGAGGGAGACCCAGTACTTC; cdr3_aa: CASSPRQEWRETQYF
v_call: TRBV7-8; clone_size: once; d_call: TRBD2; j_call: TRBJ2-1; cdr3_nt: TGTGCCAGCAGCCTAAGTCCCGGGACTAGTTATAATGAGCAGTTCTTC; cdr3_aa: CASSLSPGTSYNEQFF
v_call: TRBV5-1; clone_size: NA; d_call: NA; j_call: TRBJ2-1; cdr3_nt: TGCGCCAGCAGCTTGTTATCTAGCATTTTAGGCAATGAGCAGTTCTTC; cdr3_aa: CASSLLSSILGNEQFF
v_call: TRBV5-1; clone_size: NA; d_call: TRBD2; j_call: TRBJ2-1; cdr3_nt: TGCGCCAGCAGCGCGGGACTAGCGGGAGTGAATGAGCAGTTCTTC; cdr3_aa: CASSAGLAGVNEQFF
v_call: TRBV6-6; clone_size: NA; d_call: NA; j_call: TRBJ2-7; cdr3_nt: TGTGCCAGCAGCCCCCGAGGGGGATTCTCCTACGAGCAGTACTTC; cdr3_aa: CASSPRGGFSYEQYF
v_call: TRBV2; clone_size: NA; d_call: TRBD1; j_call: TRBJ1-1; cdr3_nt: TGTGCCAGCAGTGAATTGCGGACAGGGATCACTGAAGCTTTCTTT; cdr3_aa: CASSELRTGITEAFF
v_call: TRBV5-1; clone_size: once; d_call: TRBD1; j_call: TRBJ2-5; cdr3_nt: TGCGCCTCCGGGACAGGGTGGGGAGAGACCCAGTACTTC; cdr3_aa: CASGTGWGETQYF
v_call: TRBV28; clone_size: once; d_call: NA; j_call: TRBJ1-2; cdr3_nt: TGTGTCGTACGTCTCGGGTGGGACTGGGGCTACACCTTC; cdr3_aa: CVVRLGWDWGYTF
v_call: TRBV19; clone_size: NA; d_call: TRBD2; j_call: TRBJ2-1; cdr3_nt: TGTGCCAGTAGTTTCCCCGGGCAAGCGGGAGCCTACAATGAGCAGTTCTTC; cdr3_aa: CASSFPGQAGAYNEQFF
v_call: TRBV6-1; clone_size: NA; d_call: TRBD2; j_call: TRBJ2-2; cdr3_nt: TGTGCCAGCAGTGGTAGCGGGAGGGCCCGGACCGGGGAGCTGTTTTTT; cdr3_aa: CASSGSGRARTGELFF
v_call: TRBV28; clone_size: NA; d_call: TRBD2; j_call: TRBJ2-5; cdr3_nt: TGTGCCAGCAAAGGGACTAGTTGGAGGGGGCAAGAGACCCAGTACTTC; cdr3_aa: CASKGTSWRGQETQYF
v_call: TRBV9; clone_size: NA; d_call: NA; j_call: TRBJ2-7; cdr3_nt: TGTGCCAGCAGCGTAGACCGCAGTGAGCAGTACTTC; cdr3_aa: CASSVDRSEQYF
v_call: TRBV7-2; clone_size: NA; d_call: NA; j_call: TRBJ2-5; cdr3_nt: TGTGCCAGCAGCTTCGATGGGCGCTTACTATCAGAGACCCAGTACTTC; cdr3_aa: CASSFDGRLLSETQYF
v_call: TRBV5-1; clone_size: NA; d_call: NA; j_call: TRBJ1-4; cdr3_nt: TGCGCCAGCAGCTTGGTTTTGGGGGTAGGGGCTCTGGCAACTAATGAAAAACTGTTTTTT; cdr3_aa: CASSLVLGVGALATNEKLFF
v_call: TRBV5-1; clone_size: NA; d_call: TRBD2; j_call: TRBJ2-1; cdr3_nt: TGCGCCAGCAGCCCTTCAGCGGGAGGTATCGATGAGCAGTTCTTC; cdr3_aa: CASSPSAGGIDEQFF
v_call: TRBV10-1; clone_size: NA; d_call: TRBD1; j_call: TRBJ2-3; cdr3_nt: TGCGCCAGCAGTTCCAGGGGGAGAGATACGCAGTATTTT; cdr3_aa: CASSSRGRDTQYF
v_call: TRBV6-5; clone_size: NA; d_call: TRBD2; j_call: TRBJ2-1; cdr3_nt: TGTGCCAGCAGTTATACGGCGGGAGTTAAGTTCTTC; cdr3_aa: CASSYTAGVKFF
v_call: TRBV19; clone_size: NA; d_call: NA; j_call: TRBJ1-5; cdr3_nt: TGTGCCAGTAGTATAGGAACACTGAGCAATCAGCCCCAGCATTTT; cdr3_aa: CASSIGTLSNQPQHF
v_call: TRBV6-5; clone_size: NA; d_call: TRBD1; j_call: TRBJ2-5; cdr3_nt: TGTGCCAGCAGCCGCACGGGACAGGGGGCAGAGACCCAGTACTTC; cdr3_aa: CASSRTGQGAETQYF
v_call: TRBV10-2; clone_size: NA; d_call: NA; j_call: TRBJ1-2; cdr3_nt: TGCGCCAGCAGTGAGCGCATCTCCCCTGGCTACACCTTC; cdr3_aa: CASSERISPGYTF
v_call: TRBV2; clone_size: once; d_call: NA; j_call: TRBJ2-3; cdr3_nt: TGTGCCAGCACTACCTCGGATACGCAGTATTTT; cdr3_aa: CASTTSDTQYF
v_call: TRBV5-6; clone_size: NA; d_call: NA; j_call: TRBJ1-2; cdr3_nt: TGTGCCAGCAGCTTGGACAGGGTAGGAGGCTACACCTTC; cdr3_aa: CASSLDRVGGYTF
v_call: TRBV27; clone_size: NA; d_call: NA; j_call: TRBJ1-3; cdr3_nt: TGTGCCAGCAGTTCACTGGGCTCGGTAGGAAACACCATATATTTT; cdr3_aa: CASSSLGSVGNTIYF
v_call: TRBV7-3; clone_size: NA; d_call: TRBD2; j_call: TRBJ2-2; cdr3_nt: TGTGCCAGCAGCTTTGGCGGGAGAGGAGCCGGGGAGCTGTTTTTT; cdr3_aa: CASSFGGRGAGELFF
v_call: TRBV7-9; clone_size: NA; d_call: NA; j_call: TRBJ1-1; cdr3_nt: TGTGCCAGCAGCTTAGGGTGGCGGGGGAGCTCTGAAGCTTTCTTT; cdr3_aa: CASSLGWRGSSEAFF
v_call: TRBV5-1; clone_size: NA; d_call: NA; j_call: TRBJ2-7; cdr3_nt: TGCGCCAGCAGCTTGAGGGATCCCCCTATCTACGAGCAGTACTTC; cdr3_aa: CASSLRDPPIYEQYF
v_call: TRBV5-8; clone_size: NA; d_call: NA; j_call: TRBJ2-7; cdr3_nt: TGTGCCAGCAGCTTGGCGACCTACGAGCAGTACTTC; cdr3_aa: CASSLATYEQYF
v_call: TRBV6-1; clone_size: NA; d_call: NA; j_call: TRBJ1-5; cdr3_nt: TGTGCCAGCAGTGGGGGGGCCAGGCAGCCCCAGCATTTT; cdr3_aa: CASSGGARQPQHF
v_call: TRBV10-3; clone_size: NA; d_call: TRBD1; j_call: TRBJ2-1; cdr3_nt: TGTGCCATCACCGACAGGGTTGGGAAAAATGAGCAGTTCTTC; cdr3_aa: CAITDRVGKNEQFF
v_call: TRBV7-3; clone_size: NA; d_call: TRBD1; j_call: TRBJ1-2; cdr3_nt: TGTGCCAGCAGCGGGAATCGACAGGGCGGCTACACCTTC; cdr3_aa: CASSGNRQGGYTF